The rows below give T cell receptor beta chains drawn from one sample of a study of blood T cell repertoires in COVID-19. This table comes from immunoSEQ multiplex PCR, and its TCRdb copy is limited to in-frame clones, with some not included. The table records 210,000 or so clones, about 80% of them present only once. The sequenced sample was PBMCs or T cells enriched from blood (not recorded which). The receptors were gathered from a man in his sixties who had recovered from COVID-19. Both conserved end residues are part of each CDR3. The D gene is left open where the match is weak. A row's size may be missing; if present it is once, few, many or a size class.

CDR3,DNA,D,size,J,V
CASSSPGGPRDTQYF,TGTGCCAGCAGTTCCCCGGGGGGGCCCCGAGATACGCAGTATTTT,TRBD2,NA,TRBJ2-3,TRBV28
CASSFQSVVTEAFF,TGTGCCAGCAGCTTCCAGAGCGTGGTCACTGAAGCTTTCTTT,NA,NA,TRBJ1-1,TRBV7-8
CASSLLGANTGELFF,TGTGCCAGCAGCTTGTTAGGGGCTAACACCGGGGAGCTGTTTTTT,NA,few,TRBJ2-2,TRBV5-5
CASSLARGVLAGRTDTQYF,TGTGCCAGCAGCTTAGCGCGAGGTGTACTAGCGGGGAGGACAGATACGCAGTATTTT,TRBD2,NA,TRBJ2-3,TRBV7-8
CASSRGLGQPQHF,TGTGCCAGCAGTAGGGGGTTGGGGCAGCCCCAGCATTTT,NA,once,TRBJ1-5,TRBV12-3/TRBV12-4
CASSYTGNTEAFF,TGTGCCAGCAGCTATACAGGGAACACTGAAGCTTTCTTT,NA,NA,TRBJ1-1,TRBV7-8
CSASYPGVHTEAFF,TGCAGTGCTAGTTATCCAGGGGTGCACACTGAAGCTTTCTTT,NA,NA,TRBJ1-1,TRBV20-1
CASNKQSNTEAFF,TGTGCCAGCAATAAACAGTCGAACACTGAAGCTTTCTTT,NA,NA,TRBJ1-1,TRBV25-1
CASSDSAQLELGTYGYTF,TGTGCCAGCAGTGATTCGGCCCAACTGGAATTAGGGACTTATGGCTACACCTTC,NA,NA,TRBJ1-2,TRBV6-1
CASSQDQYSGNTIYF,TGCGCCAGCAGCCAAGATCAGTATTCTGGAAACACCATATATTTT,NA,NA,TRBJ1-3,TRBV4-1
CASSQEPGQGYGYTF,TGCGCCAGCAGCCAAGAACCGGGACAAGGCTATGGCTACACCTTC,NA,NA,TRBJ1-2,TRBV4-1
CASSMATGGGYTF,TGTGCCAGTAGTATGGCGACAGGGGGAGGCTACACCTTC,TRBD1,once,TRBJ1-2,TRBV19
CATSRQGSDTQYF,TGTGCCACCAGTCGACAGGGGTCAGATACGCAGTATTTT,TRBD1,NA,TRBJ2-3,TRBV24-1
CASSHGGPRTEAFF,TGTGCCAGCAGTCACGGAGGCCCGAGAACTGAAGCTTTCTTT,NA,NA,TRBJ1-1,TRBV6-2/TRBV6-3
CASSTHGGTTNTGELFF,TGTGCCAGCAGTACTCACGGGGGGACAACGAACACCGGGGAGCTGTTTTTT,NA,NA,TRBJ2-2,TRBV25-1
CASSGSGGPNYGYTF,TGTGCCAGCAGTGGGTCGGGGGGGCCCAACTATGGCTACACCTTC,NA,NA,TRBJ1-2,TRBV2
CASSLRQAGNQPQHF,TGTGCCAGCAGCTTGCGACAGGCCGGGAATCAGCCCCAGCATTTT,NA,NA,TRBJ1-5,TRBV5-6
CAWTTVGRTKRGYTF,TGTGCCTGGACCACAGTAGGGCGAACCAAGCGGGGCTACACCTTC,NA,NA,TRBJ1-2,TRBV30
CASSLSGHQETQYF,TGTGCCAGCAGCCTTAGCGGGCACCAAGAGACCCAGTACTTC,TRBD2,NA,TRBJ2-5,TRBV7-2
CASSQGTWLQAHTGELFF,TGCGCCAGCAGCCAAGGGACGTGGTTACAGGCCCACACCGGGGAGCTGTTTTTT,NA,NA,TRBJ2-2,TRBV4-1
CASSPPGGTNTEAFF,TGTGCCAGCAGCCCCCCCGGGGGGACGAACACTGAAGCTTTCTTT,NA,NA,TRBJ1-1,TRBV7-2
CASSTGTEAFF,TGTGCCAGCAGCACTGGGACAGAAGCTTTCTTT,NA,few,TRBJ1-1,TRBV7-9
CASSSSSGGAKNIQYF,TGTGCCAGCAGCTCATCTAGCGGGGGGGCCAAAAACATTCAGTACTTC,TRBD2,NA,TRBJ2-4,TRBV7-2
CASSTRRTSTDTQYF,TGTGCCAGTAGTACCCGACGGACTAGCACAGATACGCAGTATTTT,NA,NA,TRBJ2-3,TRBV19
CASRTGTGFQPQHF,TGTGCCAGCCGCACTGGGACAGGGTTTCAGCCCCAGCATTTT,TRBD1,NA,TRBJ1-5,TRBV6-5
CASSLFDGTGDQPQHF,TGTGCCAGCAGCTTGTTTGACGGGACAGGGGATCAGCCCCAGCATTTT,TRBD1,NA,TRBJ1-5,TRBV5-5
CASSQVDRGAEAFF,TGTGCCAGCAGCCAAGTCGACAGGGGCGCTGAAGCTTTCTTT,TRBD1,once,TRBJ1-1,TRBV4-2
CASRTSGGYNEQFF,TGTGCCAGCCGGACTAGCGGGGGATACAATGAGCAGTTCTTC,TRBD2,NA,TRBJ2-1,TRBV28